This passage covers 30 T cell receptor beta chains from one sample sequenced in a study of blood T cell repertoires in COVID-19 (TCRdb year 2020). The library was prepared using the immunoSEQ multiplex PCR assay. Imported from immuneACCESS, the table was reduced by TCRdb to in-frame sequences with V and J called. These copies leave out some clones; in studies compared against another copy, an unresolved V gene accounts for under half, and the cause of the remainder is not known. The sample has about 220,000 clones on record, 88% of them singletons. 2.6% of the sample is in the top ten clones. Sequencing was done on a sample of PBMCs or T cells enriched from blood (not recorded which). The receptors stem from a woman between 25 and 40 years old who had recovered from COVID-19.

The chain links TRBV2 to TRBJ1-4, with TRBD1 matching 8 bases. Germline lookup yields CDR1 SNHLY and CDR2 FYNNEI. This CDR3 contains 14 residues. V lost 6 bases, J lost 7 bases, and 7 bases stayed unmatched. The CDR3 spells CASRDRESGEKLFF. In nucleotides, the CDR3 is TGTGCCAGCAGGGACAGGGAATCAGGTGAAAAACTGTTTTTT.

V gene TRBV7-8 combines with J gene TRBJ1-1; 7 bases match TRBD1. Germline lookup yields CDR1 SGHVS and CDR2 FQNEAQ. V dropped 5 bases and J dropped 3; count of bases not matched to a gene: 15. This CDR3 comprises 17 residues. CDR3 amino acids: CASSPFVRGSEDTEAFF. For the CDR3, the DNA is TGTGCCAGCAGCCCCTTCGTCAGGGGGTCGGAAGACACTGAAGCTTTCTTT.

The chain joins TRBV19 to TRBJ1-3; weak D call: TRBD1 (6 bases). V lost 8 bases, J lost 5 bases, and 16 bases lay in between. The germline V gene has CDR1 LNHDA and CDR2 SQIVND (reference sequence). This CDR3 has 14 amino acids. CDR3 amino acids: CASSDTGFRNTIYF. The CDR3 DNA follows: TGTGCCAGTTCGGATACAGGGTTCAGAAACACCATATATTTT.

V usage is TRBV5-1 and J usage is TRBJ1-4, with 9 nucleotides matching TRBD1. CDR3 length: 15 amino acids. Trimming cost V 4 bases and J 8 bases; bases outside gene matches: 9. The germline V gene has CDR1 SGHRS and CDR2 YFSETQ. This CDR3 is CASSVTGGSGEKLFF. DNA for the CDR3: TGCGCCAGCAGCGTCACAGGGGGCAGCGGCGAAAAACTGTTTTTT.

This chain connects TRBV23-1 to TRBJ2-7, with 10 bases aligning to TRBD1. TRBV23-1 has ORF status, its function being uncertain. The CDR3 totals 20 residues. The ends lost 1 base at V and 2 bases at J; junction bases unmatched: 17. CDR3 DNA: TGCGCCAGCAGTCAATTGGGGGGACAGGGGTCCGCGGAAGCTACCTACGAGCAGTACTTC. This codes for CASSQLGGQGSAEATYEQYF.

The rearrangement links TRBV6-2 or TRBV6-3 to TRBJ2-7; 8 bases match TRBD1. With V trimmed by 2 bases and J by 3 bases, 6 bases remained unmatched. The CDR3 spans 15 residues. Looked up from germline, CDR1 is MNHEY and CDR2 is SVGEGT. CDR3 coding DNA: TGTGCCAGCAGTTACAGCCAGGGGGCTCTCTACGAGCAGTACTTC. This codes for CASSYSQGALYEQYF.

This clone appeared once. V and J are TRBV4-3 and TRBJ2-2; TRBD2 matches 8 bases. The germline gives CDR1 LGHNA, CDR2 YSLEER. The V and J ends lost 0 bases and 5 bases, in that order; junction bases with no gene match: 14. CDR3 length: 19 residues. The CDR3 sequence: CASSQDIASGPRGTGELFF. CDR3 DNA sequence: TGCGCCAGCAGCCAAGACATTGCTAGCGGGCCCCGCGGAACCGGGGAGCTGTTTTTT.

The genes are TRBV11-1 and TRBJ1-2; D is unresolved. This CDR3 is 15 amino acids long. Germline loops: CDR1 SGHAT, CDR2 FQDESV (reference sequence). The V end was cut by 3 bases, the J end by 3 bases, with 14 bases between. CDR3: CASSFWPYEDYGYTF. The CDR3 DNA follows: TGTGCCAGCAGCTTCTGGCCATATGAAGACTATGGCTACACCTTC.

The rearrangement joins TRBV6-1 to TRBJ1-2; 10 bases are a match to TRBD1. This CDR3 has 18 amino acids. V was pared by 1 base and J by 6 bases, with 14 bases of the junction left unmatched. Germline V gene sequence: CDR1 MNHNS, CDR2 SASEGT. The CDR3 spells CASSEVVTWDRGRDGYTF. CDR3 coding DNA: TGTGCCAGCAGTGAAGTCGTAACCTGGGACAGGGGAAGGGATGGCTACACCTTC.

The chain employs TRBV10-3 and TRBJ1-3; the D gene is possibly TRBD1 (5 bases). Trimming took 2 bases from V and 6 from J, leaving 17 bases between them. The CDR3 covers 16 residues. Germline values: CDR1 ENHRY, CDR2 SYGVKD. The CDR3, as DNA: TGTGCCATCAGTGAGCCCCGGGGGAGGGGCTCAAACACCATATATTTT. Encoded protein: CAISEPRGRGSNTIYF.

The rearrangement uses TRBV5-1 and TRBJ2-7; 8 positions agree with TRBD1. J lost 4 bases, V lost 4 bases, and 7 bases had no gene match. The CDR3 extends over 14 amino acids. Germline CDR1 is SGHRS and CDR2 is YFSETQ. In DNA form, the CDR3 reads TGCGCCAGCAGCCCGTTCCAGGGGGCGTACGAGCAGTACTTC. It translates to CASSPFQGAYEQYF. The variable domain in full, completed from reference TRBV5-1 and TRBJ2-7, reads KAGVTQTPRYLIKTRGQQVTLSCSPISGHRSVSWYQQTPGQGLQFLFEYFSETQRNKGNFPGRFSGRQFSNSRSEMNVSTLELGDSALYLCASSPFQGAYEQYFGPGTRLTVT.

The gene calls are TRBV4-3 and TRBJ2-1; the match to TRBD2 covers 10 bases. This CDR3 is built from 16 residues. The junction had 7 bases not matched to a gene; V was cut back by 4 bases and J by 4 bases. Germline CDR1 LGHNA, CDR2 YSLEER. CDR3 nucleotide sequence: TGCGCCAGCAGCCCAGAACTAGCGGGACTTTACAATGAGCAGTTCTTC. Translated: CASSPELAGLYNEQFF.

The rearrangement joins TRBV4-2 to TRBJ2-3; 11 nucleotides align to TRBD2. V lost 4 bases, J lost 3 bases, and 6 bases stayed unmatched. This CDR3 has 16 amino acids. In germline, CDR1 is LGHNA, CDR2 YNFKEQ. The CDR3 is CASSRSGGARTDTQYF. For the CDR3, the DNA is TGTGCCAGCAGCCGTAGCGGGGGGGCCAGGACAGATACGCAGTATTTT.

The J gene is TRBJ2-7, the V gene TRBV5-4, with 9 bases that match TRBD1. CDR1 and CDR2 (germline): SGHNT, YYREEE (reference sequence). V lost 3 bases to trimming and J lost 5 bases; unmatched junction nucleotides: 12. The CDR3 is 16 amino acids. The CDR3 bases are TGTGCCAGCAGCTCATTCCCGGGACAGGGAACCCACGAGCAGTACTTC. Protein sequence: CASSSFPGQGTHEQYF.

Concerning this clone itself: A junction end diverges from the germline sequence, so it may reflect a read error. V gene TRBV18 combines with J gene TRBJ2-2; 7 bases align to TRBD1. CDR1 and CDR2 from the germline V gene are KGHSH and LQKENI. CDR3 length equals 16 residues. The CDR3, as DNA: TGTGCCAGCTCACTTCGACAGGGCCGGAACCCCGGGGAGCTGTTTTTT. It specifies CASSLRQGRNPGELFF.

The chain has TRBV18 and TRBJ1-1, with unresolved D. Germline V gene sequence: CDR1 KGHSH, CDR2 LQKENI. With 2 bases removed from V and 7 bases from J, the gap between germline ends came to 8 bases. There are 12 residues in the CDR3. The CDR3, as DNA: TGTGCCAGCTCACCAACCGCGCGTGAAGCTTTCTTT. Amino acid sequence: CASSPTAREAFF. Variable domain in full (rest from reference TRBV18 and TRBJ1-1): NAGVMQNPRHLVRRRGQEARLRCSPMKGHSHVYWYRQLPEEGLKFMVYLQKENIIDESGMPKERFSAEFPKEGPSILRIQQVVRGDSAAYFCASSPTAREAFFGQGTRLTVV.

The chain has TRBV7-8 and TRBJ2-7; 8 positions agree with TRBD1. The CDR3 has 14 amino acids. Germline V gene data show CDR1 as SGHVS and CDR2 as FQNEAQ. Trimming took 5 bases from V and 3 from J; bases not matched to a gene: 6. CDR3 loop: CASSLGTGNYEQYF. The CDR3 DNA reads TGTGCCAGCAGCCTGGGGACAGGCAACTACGAGCAGTACTTC.

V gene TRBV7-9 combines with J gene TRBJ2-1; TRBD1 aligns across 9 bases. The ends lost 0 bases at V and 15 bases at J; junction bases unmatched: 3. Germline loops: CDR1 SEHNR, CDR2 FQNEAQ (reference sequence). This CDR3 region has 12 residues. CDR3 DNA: TGTGCCAGCAGCTTAGCGAACAGGGGGCGGTTCTTC. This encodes CASSLANRGRFF.

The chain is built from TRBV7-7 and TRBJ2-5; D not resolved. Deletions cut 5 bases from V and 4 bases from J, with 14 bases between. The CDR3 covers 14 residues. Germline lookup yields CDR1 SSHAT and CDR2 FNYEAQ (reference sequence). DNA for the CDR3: TGTGCCAGCAGCGCCGACGGGTTTGGAGAGACCCAGTACTTC. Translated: CASSADGFGETQYF.

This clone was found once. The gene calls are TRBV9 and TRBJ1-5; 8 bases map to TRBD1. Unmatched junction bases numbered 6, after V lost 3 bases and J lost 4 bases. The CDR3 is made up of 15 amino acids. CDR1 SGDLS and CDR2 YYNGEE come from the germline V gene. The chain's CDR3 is CASSEYRDRNQPQHF. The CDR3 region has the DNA TGTGCCAGCAGCGAATACAGGGACAGGAATCAGCCCCAGCATTTT.

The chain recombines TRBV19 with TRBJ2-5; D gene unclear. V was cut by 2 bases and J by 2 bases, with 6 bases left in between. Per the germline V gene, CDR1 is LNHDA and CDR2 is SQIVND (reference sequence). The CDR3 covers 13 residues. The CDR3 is CASSINRQETQYF. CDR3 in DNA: TGTGCCAGTAGTATAAACAGACAAGAGACCCAGTACTTC.

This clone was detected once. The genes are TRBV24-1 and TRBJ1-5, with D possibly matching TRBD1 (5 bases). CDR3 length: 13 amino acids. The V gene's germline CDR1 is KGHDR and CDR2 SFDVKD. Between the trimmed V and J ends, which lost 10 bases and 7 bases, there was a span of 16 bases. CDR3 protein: CATASGGGQPQHF. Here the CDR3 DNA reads TGTGCCACAGCGTCTGGGGGAGGGCAGCCCCAGCATTTT.

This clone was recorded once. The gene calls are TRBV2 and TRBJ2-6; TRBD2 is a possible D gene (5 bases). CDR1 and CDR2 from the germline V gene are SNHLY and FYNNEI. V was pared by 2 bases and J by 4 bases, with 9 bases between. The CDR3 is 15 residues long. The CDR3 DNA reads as TGTGCCAGCAGTGAAAGAGGGTCCGGGGCCAACGTCCTGACTTTC. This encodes CASSERGSGANVLTF.

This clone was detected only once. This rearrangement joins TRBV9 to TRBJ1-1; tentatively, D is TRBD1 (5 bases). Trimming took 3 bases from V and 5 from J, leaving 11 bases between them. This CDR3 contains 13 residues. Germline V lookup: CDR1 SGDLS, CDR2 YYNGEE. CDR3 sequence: CASSGPAGTEAFF. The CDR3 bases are TGTGCCAGCAGCGGCCCAGCAGGGACTGAAGCTTTCTTT.

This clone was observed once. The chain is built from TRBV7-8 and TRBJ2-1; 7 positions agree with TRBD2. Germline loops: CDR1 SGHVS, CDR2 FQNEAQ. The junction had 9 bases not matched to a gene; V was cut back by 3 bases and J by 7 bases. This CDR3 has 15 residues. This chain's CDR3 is CASSLSEGGKNEQFF. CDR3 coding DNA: TGTGCCAGCAGCTTGTCGGAGGGAGGGAAGAATGAGCAGTTCTTC.

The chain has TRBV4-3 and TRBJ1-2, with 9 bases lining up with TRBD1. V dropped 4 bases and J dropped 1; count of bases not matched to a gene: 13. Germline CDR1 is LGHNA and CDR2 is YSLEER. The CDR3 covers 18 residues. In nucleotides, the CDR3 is TGCGCCAGCAGCCGGCAGCCGCCGGGACAGGGTCATAACTATGGCTACACCTTC. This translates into CASSRQPPGQGHNYGYTF.

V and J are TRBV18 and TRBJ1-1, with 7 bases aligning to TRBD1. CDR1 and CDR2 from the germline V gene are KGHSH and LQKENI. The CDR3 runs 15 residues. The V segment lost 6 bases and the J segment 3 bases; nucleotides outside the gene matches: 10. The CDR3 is CASSPGGQRDTEAFF. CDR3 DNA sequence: TGTGCCAGCTCCCCAGGGGGACAAAGGGACACTGAAGCTTTCTTT.

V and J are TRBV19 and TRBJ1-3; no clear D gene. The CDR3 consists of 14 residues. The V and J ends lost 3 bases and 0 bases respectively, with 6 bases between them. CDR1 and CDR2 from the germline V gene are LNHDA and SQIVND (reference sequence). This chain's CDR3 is CASSMGSSGNTIYF. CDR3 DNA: TGTGCCAGTAGTATGGGCAGCTCTGGAAACACCATATATTTT.

The CDR3 region is CASSGTSGVADTQYF. CDR3 DNA: TGTGCCAGCAGTGGGACTAGCGGGGTTGCAGATACGCAGTATTTT. V is TRBV6-8 and J is TRBJ2-3; 13 bases fit TRBD2. CDR1 MNHGY and CDR2 SAAAGT come from the germline V gene. The trim removed 5 bases at V and 4 bases at J, leaving 3 bases unmatched. CDR3 length equals 15 residues.

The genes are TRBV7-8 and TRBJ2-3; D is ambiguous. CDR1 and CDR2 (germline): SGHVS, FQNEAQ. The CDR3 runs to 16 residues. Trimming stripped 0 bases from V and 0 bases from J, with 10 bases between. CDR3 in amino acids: CASSLASRLSTDTQYF. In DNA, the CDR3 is TGTGCCAGCAGCTTAGCGTCGCGGCTTAGCACAGATACGCAGTATTTT.